This entry lists 29 T cell receptor beta chains sequenced from one sample in a study of read filtering for tumor transcriptome and immune sequencing (dated by TCRdb to about 2020). The instrument given in TCRdb is Illumina HiSeq 4000. TCR libraries were built from 400 to 450 ng RNA with the Immunoverse kit, using molecular barcoded adaptors covering alpha/delta and beta/gamma chains. Through fastp at Q25 and MiXCR, TCRdb rebuilt clones from the public reads, retaining in-frame beta chains. Every distinct CDR3 protein forms one entry, paired with its most common genes and DNA. This sample lists approximately 140,000 distinct CDR3 sequences; about 13% were detected once. The leading ten clones occupy about 8.6% of the sample. The material sequenced was a population of CD138-negative cells sorted from bone marrow. Reading the label with the study, this specimen's cell subset or site is: bone marrow mononuclear cells depleted of CD138+ plasma/myeloma cells by negative magnetic selection. These receptors came from a donor aged 40 or older with multiple myeloma.

This clonotype was detected many times. The gene calls are TRBV7-9 and TRBJ2-2; either TRBD1 or TRBD2 may fit D (5 bases each). Trimming shortened V by 7 bases and J by 6 bases, and 12 bases separated the two germline ends. Germline lookup yields CDR1 SEHNR and CDR2 FQNEAQ (reference sequence). The CDR3 length is 13 residues. The CDR3 spells CASNFRESGELFF. The DNA of the CDR3 is TGTGCCAGCAATTTCAGGGAGTCCGGGGAGCTGTTTTTT. Using reference TRBV7-9 and TRBJ2-2 for the parts outside the CDR3, the full variable domain is DTGVSQNPRHKITKRGQNVTFRCDPISEHNRLYWYRQTLGQGPEFLTYFQNEAQLEKSRLLSDRFSAERPKGSFSTLEIQRTEQGDSAMYLCASNFRESGELFFGEGSRLTVL.

This clonotype was seen ten or more times. The chain uses TRBV28 and TRBJ1-6; D remains ambiguous. The V gene lost 6 bases and the J gene lost 0 bases, with 12 bases spanning the gap. This CDR3 has 16 amino acids. The germline V gene encodes CDR1 MDHEN and CDR2 SYDVKM. The CDR3 DNA reads as TGTGCCAGCAGAATGGCCTCGGGCTCCTATAATTCACCCCTCCACTTT. Translated: CASRMASGSYNSPLHF.

This clonotype was counted a few times. A read error is possible here, since a much larger clone lies one base away. V and J are TRBV12-3 or TRBV12-4 and TRBJ1-5; D is uncertain. The CDR3 sequence is 13 residues long. The CDR3 sequence is CAGSRYSNQPQHF. CDR3 sequence (DNA): TGTGCCGGCAGCCGCTATAGCAATCAGCCCCAGCATTTT.

Worth noting for this clonotype: Mismatch with germline at one junction end may stem from a read error. The CDR3 DNA is TGTGCCGGCAGCTTAGAACGTCTAGTGAGGTACAATGAGCAGTTCTTC. Its translation: CAGSLERLVRYNEQFF. The J gene is TRBJ2-1, the V gene TRBV7-9; D gene ambiguous. The CDR3 extends over 16 amino acids. Germline CDR1 reads SEHNR; CDR2 reads FQNEAQ (reference sequence).

As regards this clonotype: This may come from a read error, since a much larger clone is one base off. V usage is TRBV20-1 and J usage is TRBJ2-7, with D uncertain. This CDR3 region has 11 residues. CDR1 is DFQATT and CDR2 is SNEGSKA in the germline V gene (reference sequence). The CDR3 sequence is CRAHHFYEQYF. CDR3 in DNA: TGCCGTGCTCATCACTTCTACGAGCAGTACTTC.

The chain is built from TRBV19 and TRBJ2-1; D not resolved. Trimming shortened V by 7 bases and J by 4 bases, and 5 bases separated the two germline ends. Germline V CDR1 and CDR2: LNHDA, SQIVND (reference sequence). CDR3 length: 11 amino acids. In DNA form, the CDR3 reads TGTGCCAGTATAGCATACAATGAGCAGTTCTTC. Its protein is CASIAYNEQFF.

The V and J genes are TRBV14 and TRBJ1-5; D gene uncertain. V lost 1 base and J 6 bases, leaving 7 bases between the germline ends. The CDR3 length is 13 residues. Germline V lookup: CDR1 SGHDN, CDR2 FVKESK. The CDR3 DNA is TGTGCCAGCAGCCAAGTGTCTGGTCAGCCCCAGCATTTT. Amino acid sequence: CASSQVSGQPQHF.

This clonotype was observed many times. The chain carries TRBV20-1 and TRBJ2-1, with no clear D. Germline V lookup: CDR1 DFQATT, CDR2 SNEGSKA (reference sequence). The CDR3 spans 15 residues. Trimming took 3 bases from V and 0 from J, leaving 12 bases between them. This CDR3 is CSASTREHSYNEQFF. CDR3 nucleotides: TGCAGTGCTAGTACCCGAGAGCACTCCTACAATGAGCAGTTCTTC.

This clonotype was counted many times. The gene calls are TRBV6-5 and TRBJ2-1, with 10 bases lining up with TRBD1. V was pared by 5 bases and J by 5 bases, with 12 bases of the junction left unmatched. CDR3 length: 17 residues. CDR1 is MNHEY, CDR2 SVGAGI, per germline. The CDR3 coding sequence is TGTGCCAGCAGTGAAGGGCCCCCGGGACAGGGGCACAATGAGCAGTTCTTC. It yields the protein CASSEGPPGQGHNEQFF.

This clonotype appeared many times. V and J are TRBV7-2 and TRBJ2-3; D not certain. CDR1 and CDR2 (germline): SGHTA, FQGNSA. Trimming pared 2 bases from V and 6 bases from J, leaving 15 bases between. The CDR3 is made up of 15 amino acids. The CDR3 sequence: CASSLLADSQDTQYF. The DNA for the CDR3 is TGTGCCAGCAGCTTATTAGCAGATTCACAGGATACGCAGTATTTT.

This clonotype showed up many times. The rearrangement links TRBV24-1 to TRBJ2-2; D remains ambiguous. V shed 4 bases and J shed 3 bases, with 2 bases lying between them. The CDR3 spans 12 residues. The germline V gene has CDR1 KGHDR and CDR2 SFDVKD. CDR3 protein: CATSDYTGELFF. The CDR3 DNA is TGTGCCACCAGTGACTACACCGGGGAGCTGTTTTTT.

This clonotype showed up many times. This sequence joins TRBV7-3 and TRBJ2-1; D may be TRBD1 (7 bases). Trimming pared 5 bases from V and 4 bases from J, leaving 12 bases between. Germline V gene lookup returns CDR1 SGHTA and CDR2 FQGTGA. The CDR3 is made up of 14 amino acids. The CDR3 protein is CASSQGGQYNEQFF. The CDR3 DNA follows: TGTGCCAGCAGCCAGGGGGGACAGTACAATGAGCAGTTCTTC. Drawing the rest from reference TRBV7-3 and TRBJ2-1, the complete variable domain is GAGVSQTPSNKVTEKGKYVELRCDPISGHTALYWYRQSLGQGPEFLIYFQGTGAADDSGLPNDRFFAVRPEGSVSTLKIQRTERGDSAVYLCASSQGGQYNEQFFGPGTRLTVL.

This clonotype was seen more than once but under ten times. The chain has TRBV6-2 or TRBV6-3 and TRBJ2-7, with 13 bases matching TRBD2. The CDR3 is made up of 16 amino acids. From germline, CDR1 is MNHEY and CDR2 SVGEGT. The V gene end was trimmed by 2 bases and the J gene end by 6 bases; junction bases not matched to a gene: 7. This chain's CDR3 is CASSYLLAGGPSEQYF. CDR3 nucleotide sequence: TGTGCCAGCAGTTACCTACTAGCGGGAGGGCCTTCCGAGCAGTACTTC.

The V and J genes are TRBV9 and TRBJ1-2, with TRBD1 identical over 10 bases. CDR1 is SGDLS and CDR2 is YYNGEE in the germline V gene. CDR3 length: 16 amino acids. V shed 0 bases and J 8 bases; nucleotides not matched to a gene: 10. The CDR3 region is CASSVGDRGGIGGYTF. The CDR3 nucleotides read TGTGCCAGCAGCGTAGGGGACAGGGGAGGGATCGGCGGCTACACCTTC.

At least ten counts were recorded for this clonotype. This chain uses TRBV5-1 with TRBJ1-1, with D possibly matching TRBD1 (6 bases). V was trimmed by 3 bases and J by 4 bases, leaving 13 bases between them. Germline V gene data show CDR1 as SGHRS and CDR2 as YFSETQ. CDR3 size: 14 residues. The chain's CDR3 is CASSSPTRGTEAFF. The CDR3 nucleotides read TGCGCCAGCAGCTCGCCGACCAGGGGCACTGAAGCTTTCTTT.

This clonotype occurred many times. The rearrangement uses TRBV29-1 and TRBJ1-1, with D unresolved. CDR3 length: 14 residues. Germline loops: CDR1 SQVTM, CDR2 ANQGSEA. The germline V and J ends were trimmed by 3 bases and 0 bases, with 11 bases remaining between them. The CDR3 DNA reads TGCAGCGTTGATCCGGATCTCATGAACACTGAAGCTTTCTTT. It encodes CSVDPDLMNTEAFF.

This clonotype was recorded many times. The chain joins TRBV9 to TRBJ1-4; 8 bases line up with TRBD1. Germline-derived CDR1 and CDR2 are SGDLS and YYNGEE. Germline trimming cut 1 base from V and 0 bases from J; bases unmatched to any gene: 2. The CDR3 runs 16 residues. CDR3 coding DNA: TGTGCCAGCAGCGTATCAGGGGGCACAACTAATGAAAAACTGTTTTTT. The encoded protein is CASSVSGGTTNEKLFF.

In this sample, this clonotype turned up many times. V usage is TRBV12-3 or TRBV12-4 and J usage is TRBJ1-5; D is perhaps TRBD1 (5 bases). Trimming took off 4 bases at V and 13 bases at J, with 11 bases between the two ends. This CDR3 is 11 amino acids long. The CDR3 nucleotides are TGTGCCAGCAGTTCGGGGACCTTACAGCATTTT. Its protein product is CASSSGTLQHF.

This clonotype was observed many times. V and J are TRBV4-3 and TRBJ2-1; D is unresolved. The V end was cut by 4 bases, the J end by 5 bases, with 3 bases between. The CDR3 spans 11 residues. The V gene's germline CDR1 is LGHNA and CDR2 YSLEER. The CDR3 region has the DNA TGCGCCAGCAGCCGAGACAATGAGCAGTTCTTC. Its translation: CASSRDNEQFF.

Notes on this clonotype: An end of the junction does not agree with germline; a read error may underlie this. The V call is TRBV25-1, the J call TRBJ2-3, with D unresolved. CDR1 MGHDK and CDR2 SYGVNS come from the germline V gene. This CDR3 has 15 residues. The CDR3 DNA reads as TGTACCAGCAGTGAGACGGGTGCTCCCACAGATACGCAGTATTTT. Encoded protein: CTSSETGAPTDTQYF.

There are many counts of this clonotype. This chain uses TRBV19 with TRBJ2-1; 9 bases are a match to TRBD2. The germline gives CDR1 LNHDA, CDR2 SQIVND (reference sequence). The ends lost 5 bases at V and 7 bases at J; junction bases unmatched: 24. The CDR3 has 20 amino acids. The CDR3 spells CASSPLRGQNSGSFGNEQFF. The CDR3 DNA is TGTGCCAGTAGTCCACTTAGGGGACAGAATAGCGGGAGTTTCGGTAATGAGCAGTTCTTC.

Points on this clonotype: A read error is possible here, since a much larger clone lies one base away. The V gene is TRBV6-1, the J gene TRBJ1-1; no firm D call. This CDR3 contains 14 residues. The V and J ends lost 4 bases and 4 bases respectively, with 13 bases between them. Germline-derived CDR1 and CDR2 are MNHNS and SASEGT. The CDR3 DNA reads as TGTGCCAGCAGTGGTTGTGCCTGGGCCACTGAAGCTTTCTTT. Encoded protein: CASSGCAWATEAFF.

With respect to this clonotype: A far larger clone is only one base removed, so a read error is likely. This chain links TRBV2 with TRBJ2-4; TRBD2 matches 11 bases. With the DNA end fitting TRBJ2-3 better, the J assignment may be wrong. This CDR3 is built from 15 residues. Germline CDR1 is SNHLY and CDR2 is FYNNEI. The CDR3 nucleotides read TGTGCCAGCAGCGCTGGGACTAGCGGCACAGGTACGCAGTATTTT. This codes for CASSAGTSGTGTQYF.

This clonotype was seen ten or more times. The chain recombines TRBV6-5 with TRBJ2-5; TRBD1 matches at 9 bases. CDR3 length equals 15 residues. Per germline, CDR1 MNHEY and CDR2 SVGAGI. J was trimmed by 10 bases and V by 2 bases; bases with no gene match: 11. The CDR3 DNA sequence: TGTGCCAGCAGTTACAAACCGGGACAGGGAGCGGTCCAGTACTTC. It codes for CASSYKPGQGAVQYF.

In its sample, this clonotype was seen a few times. The chain has TRBV15 and TRBJ2-1; D gene unclear. Trimming shortened V by 5 bases and J by 0 bases, and 11 bases separated the two germline ends. This CDR3 is built from 15 residues. The V gene's germline CDR1 is LNHNV and CDR2 YYDKDF (reference sequence). This CDR3 is CATSPGMSSYNEQFF. As DNA, the CDR3 is TGTGCCACCAGCCCCGGAATGAGCTCCTACAATGAGCAGTTCTTC. Variable domain in full (rest from reference TRBV15 and TRBJ2-1): DAMVIQNPRYQVTQFGKPVTLSCSQTLNHNVMYWYQQKSSQAPKLLFHYYDKDFNNEADTPDNFQSRRPNTSFCFLDIRSPGLGDTAMYLCATSPGMSSYNEQFFGPGTRLTVL.

This clonotype was counted many times. V and J are TRBV20-1 and TRBJ1-1; no definite D call. The length of the CDR3 is 12 residues. Trimming removed 1 base from V and 4 bases from J, with 7 bases in between. Germline-derived CDR1 and CDR2 are DFQATT and SNEGSKA (reference sequence). The CDR3 is CSARVIGTEAFF. The CDR3 nucleotides are TGCAGTGCTAGAGTGATCGGCACTGAAGCTTTCTTT.

This clonotype occurred many times. The chain combines TRBV19 with TRBJ2-6; no reliable D call. CDR3 size: 14 residues. V dropped 6 bases and J dropped 0 bases, with 6 bases sitting between them. Germline V gene sequence: CDR1 LNHDA, CDR2 SQIVND (reference sequence). The CDR3 reads CASRKSSGANVLTF. In DNA, the CDR3 is TGTGCCAGTAGGAAGAGCTCTGGGGCCAACGTCCTGACTTTC.

This clonotype was counted ten times or more. The J gene is TRBJ1-1, the V gene TRBV12-3 or TRBV12-4; D is unclear. There are 13 residues in the CDR3. V was cut by 6 bases and J by 1 base, with 9 bases left in between. The CDR3 protein is CASSFPGNTEAFF. In DNA, the CDR3 is TGTGCCAGCAGCTTTCCCGGGAACACTGAAGCTTTCTTT.

This clonotype occurred many times. The V and J genes are TRBV6-2 or TRBV6-3 and TRBJ2-3; 8 nucleotides agree with TRBD1. The ends lost 2 bases at V and 4 bases at J; junction bases unmatched: 5. CDR1 and CDR2 from the germline V gene are MNHEY and SVGEGT. CDR3 size: 15 residues. The CDR3 spells CASSYDRGISDTQYF. The CDR3 DNA reads TGTGCCAGCAGTTACGACAGGGGAATTTCAGATACGCAGTATTTT.